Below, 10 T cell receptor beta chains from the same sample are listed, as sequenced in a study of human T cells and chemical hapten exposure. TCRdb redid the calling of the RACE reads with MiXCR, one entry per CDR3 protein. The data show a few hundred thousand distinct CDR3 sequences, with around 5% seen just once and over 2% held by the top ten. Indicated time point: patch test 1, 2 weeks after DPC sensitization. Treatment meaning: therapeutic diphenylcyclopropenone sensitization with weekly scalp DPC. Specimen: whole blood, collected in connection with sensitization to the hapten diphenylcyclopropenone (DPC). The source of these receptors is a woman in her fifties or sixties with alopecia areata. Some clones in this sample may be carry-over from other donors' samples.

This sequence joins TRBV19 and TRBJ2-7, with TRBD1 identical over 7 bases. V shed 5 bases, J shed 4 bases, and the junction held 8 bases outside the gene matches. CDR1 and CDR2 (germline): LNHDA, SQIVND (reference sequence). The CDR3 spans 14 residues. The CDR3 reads CASSPGQAPYEQYF. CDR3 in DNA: TGTGCCAGTAGTCCCGGACAGGCCCCTTACGAGCAGTACTTC.

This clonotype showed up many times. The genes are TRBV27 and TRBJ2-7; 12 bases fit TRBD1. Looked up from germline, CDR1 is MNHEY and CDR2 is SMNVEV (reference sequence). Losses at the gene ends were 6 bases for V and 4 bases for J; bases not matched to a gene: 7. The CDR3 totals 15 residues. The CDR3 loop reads CASRPPGQGAYEQYF. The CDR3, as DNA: TGTGCCAGCAGGCCCCCGGGACAGGGGGCTTACGAGCAGTACTTC.

The CDR3 is CASSLVSSGYNEQFF. CDR3 in DNA: TGCGCCAGCAGCTTGGTGTCTAGCGGATACAATGAGCAGTTCTTC. V and J are TRBV5-1 and TRBJ2-1; 7 bases are a match to TRBD2. Trimming removed 0 bases from V and 4 bases from J; junction bases left unmatched: 4. Germline V gene data show CDR1 as SGHRS and CDR2 as YFSETQ. There are 15 residues in the CDR3. Together with reference TRBV5-1 and TRBJ2-1, the CDR3 gives the full variable domain: KAGVTQTPRYLIKTRGQQVTLSCSPISGHRSVSWYQQTPGQGLQFLFEYFSETQRNKGNFPGRFSGRQFSNSRSEMNVSTLELGDSALYLCASSLVSSGYNEQFFGPGTRLTVL.

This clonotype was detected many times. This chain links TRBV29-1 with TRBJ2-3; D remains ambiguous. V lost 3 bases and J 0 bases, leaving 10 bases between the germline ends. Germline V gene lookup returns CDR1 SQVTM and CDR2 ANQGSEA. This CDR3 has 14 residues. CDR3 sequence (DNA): TGCAGCGTTGATCTGGGCACCAGCACAGATACGCAGTATTTT. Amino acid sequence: CSVDLGTSTDTQYF.

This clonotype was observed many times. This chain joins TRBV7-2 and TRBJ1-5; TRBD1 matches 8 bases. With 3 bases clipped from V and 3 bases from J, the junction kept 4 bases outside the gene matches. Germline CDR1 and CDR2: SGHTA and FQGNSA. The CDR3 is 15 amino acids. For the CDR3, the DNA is TGTGCCAGCAGCTTTGACAGGGGACACAATCAGCCCCAGCATTTT. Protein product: CASSFDRGHNQPQHF.

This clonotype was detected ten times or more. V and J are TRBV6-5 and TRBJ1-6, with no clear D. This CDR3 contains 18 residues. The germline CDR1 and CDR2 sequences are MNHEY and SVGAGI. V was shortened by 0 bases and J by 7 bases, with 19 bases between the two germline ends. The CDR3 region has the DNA TGTGCCAGCAGTTACTCGAGACCTAACGGTCCGGGAAATTCACCCCTCCACTTT. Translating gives CASSYSRPNGPGNSPLHF.

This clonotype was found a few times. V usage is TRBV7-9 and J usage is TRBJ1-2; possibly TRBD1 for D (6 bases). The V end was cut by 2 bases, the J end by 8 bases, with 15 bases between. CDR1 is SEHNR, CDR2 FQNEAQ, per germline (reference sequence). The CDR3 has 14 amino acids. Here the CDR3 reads CASSLSQGKRGYTF. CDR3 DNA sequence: TGTGCCAGCAGCTTAAGTCAGGGGAAGCGGGGCTACACCTTC.

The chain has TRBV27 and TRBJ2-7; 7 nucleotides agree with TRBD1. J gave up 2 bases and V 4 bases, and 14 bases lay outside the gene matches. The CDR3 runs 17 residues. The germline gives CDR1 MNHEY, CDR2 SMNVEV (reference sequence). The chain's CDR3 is CASSSSPGTDDAYEQYF. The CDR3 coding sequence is TGTGCCAGCAGTTCTAGCCCCGGGACAGATGACGCCTACGAGCAGTACTTC.

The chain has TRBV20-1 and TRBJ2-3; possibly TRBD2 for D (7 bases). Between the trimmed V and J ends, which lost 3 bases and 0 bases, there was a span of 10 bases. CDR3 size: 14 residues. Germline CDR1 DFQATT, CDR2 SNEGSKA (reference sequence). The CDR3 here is CSARRGGSTDTQYF. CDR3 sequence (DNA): TGCAGTGCTAGGAGGGGGGGAAGCACAGATACGCAGTATTTT.

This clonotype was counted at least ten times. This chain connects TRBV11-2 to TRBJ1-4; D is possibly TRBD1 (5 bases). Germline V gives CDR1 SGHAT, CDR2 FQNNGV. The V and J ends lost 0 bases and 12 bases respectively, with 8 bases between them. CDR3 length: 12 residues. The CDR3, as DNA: TGTGCCAGCAGCTTAGAGGGGCGCGAACTGTTTTTT. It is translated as CASSLEGRELFF. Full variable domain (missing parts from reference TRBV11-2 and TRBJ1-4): EAGVAQSPRYKIIEKRQSVAFWCNPISGHATLYWYQQILGQGPKLLIQFQNNGVVDDSQLPKDRFSAERLKGVDSTLKIQPAKLEDSAVYLCASSLEGRELFFGSGTQLSVL.